This entry concerns a single T cell receptor (beta chain). This entry belongs to a study of blood T cell repertoires in COVID-19. The V gene end was trimmed by 4 bases and the J gene end by 2 bases; junction bases not matched to a gene: 11. The CDR3 consists of 17 residues. The germline CDR1 and CDR2 sequences are MDHEN and SYDVKM. Assay: immunoSEQ multiplex PCR; the TCRdb copy retains only in-frame clones and omits some. The sample has 75,000 to 100,000 clones; more than 60% are singletons. The chain joins TRBV28 to TRBJ1-5, with 7 positions matching TRBD1. The clonotype originates from a man between 65 and 85 years old with acute or convalescent COVID-19. Material for sequencing was peripheral blood. CDR3 DNA: TGTGCCAGCAGTTCACCAGTATCCGACAGGGGCAATCAGCCCCAGCATTTT. Protein: CASSSPVSDRGNQPQHF.